This T cell receptor beta chain emerged from a study of graft-versus-host responses after intestinal transplantation. About the study: Induction with anti-thymocyte globulin, then tacrolimus and steroids for three to four years, was given to all recipients.

Study results and caveats: Early declines in HvG clones that occurred post-transplant were associated with peak circulating GvH clone levels. Graft-donor T cell macrochimerism in patients accompanied high graft-versus-host to host-versus-graft clonal ratios in allografts. In recipient marrow, GvH clones were found, and some appeared first in ileum or blood.

As regards this clone: The antigen remains undetermined.

Trimming removed 3 bases from V and 6 bases from J, with 15 bases in between. CDR1 and CDR2 (germline): MDHEN, SYDVKM. The CDR3 is made up of 15 amino acids. Profiling relied on immunoSEQ multiplex PCR, and the TCRdb table lists in-frame clones only, not all of them. The sample records some 90,000 clones, 80% to 95% being singletons. This clonotype was obtained from a human donor who received an intestinal transplant. The chain employs TRBV28 and TRBJ1-5, with a tentative D call TRBD1 (5 bases). This sample comprised unstimulated CD4+ T cells sorted from spleen or lymph node cells, obtained before intestinal transplant. CDR3 region: CASSLNLGGVQPQHF. In nucleotides, the CDR3 is TGTGCCAGCAGTTTGAACCTTGGGGGGGTTCAGCCCCAGCATTTT.